What follows are 18 T cell receptor beta chains derived from one specimen sequenced in a study of blood T cell repertoires in COVID-19. Profiled with immunoSEQ multiplex PCR; TCRdb holds only in-frame clones, not every one. The repertoire holds about 150,000 clones, with around nine tenths as singletons. Material for sequencing was peripheral blood. The receptors here all came from a woman aged 70-85 years with acute or convalescent COVID-19.

This chain joins TRBV28 and TRBJ1-2, with a tentative D call TRBD1 (5 bases). CDR1 and CDR2 (germline): MDHEN, SYDVKM. V was pared by 10 bases and J by 7 bases, with 16 bases between. The CDR3 loop spans 12 amino acids. The CDR3 DNA reads as TGTGCCACCAAGGGGACTACTGGTGGCTACACCTTC. Protein: CATKGTTGGYTF.

This chain joins TRBV18 and TRBJ2-2; 7 bases agree with TRBD2. Germline loops: CDR1 KGHSH, CDR2 LQKENI. V dropped 6 bases and J dropped 3; count of bases not matched to a gene: 7. This CDR3 comprises 15 residues. In DNA form, the CDR3 reads TGTGCCAGCTCTCCGCGGGCGGGGGACACCGGGGAGCTGTTTTTT. Its protein product is CASSPRAGDTGELFF.

The chain joins TRBV5-1 to TRBJ2-1; weak D call: TRBD1 (6 bases). V dropped 2 bases and J dropped 2 bases, with 8 bases sitting between them. The V gene's germline CDR1 is SGHRS and CDR2 YFSETQ. The CDR3 has 14 residues. The CDR3 coding sequence is TGCGCCAGCAGCTTACAGGGCGCCTACAATGAGCAGTTCTTC. This encodes CASSLQGAYNEQFF.

The chain couples TRBV14 to TRBJ1-2; 9 nucleotides align to TRBD1. Germline CDR1 SGHDN, CDR2 FVKESK. CDR3 length: 15 residues. The V gene end was trimmed by 2 bases and the J gene end by 8 bases; junction bases not matched to a gene: 9. Written as DNA, the CDR3 is TGTGCCAGCAGCCAATACCTCGGGACAGGGTCCGGCTACACCTTC. Protein sequence: CASSQYLGTGSGYTF.

This sequence joins TRBV19 and TRBJ1-5; possibly TRBD1 for D (5 bases). The CDR3 is 16 residues long. V was trimmed by 3 bases and J by 2 bases, leaving 14 bases between them. Germline V CDR1 and CDR2: LNHDA, SQIVND (reference sequence). The CDR3 sequence is CASSIGQGLRNQPQHF. The CDR3 nucleotides read TGTGCCAGTAGTATTGGGCAGGGTCTTCGCAATCAGCCCCAGCATTTT.

Only one count was recorded for this clone. This rearrangement joins TRBV5-1 to TRBJ2-2; TRBD2 matches 9 bases. There are 15 residues in the CDR3. Germline-derived CDR1 and CDR2 are SGHRS and YFSETQ. V trimming: 1 base; J trimming: 4 bases; junction bases outside the gene matches: 2. Here the CDR3 reads CASSLSGGPTGELFF. The CDR3, as DNA: TGCGCCAGCAGCTTGAGCGGGGGGCCCACCGGGGAGCTGTTTTTT.

This chain joins TRBV10-3 and TRBJ1-5; 8 bases agree with TRBD1. CDR1 and CDR2 from the germline V gene are ENHRY and SYGVKD. V dropped 4 bases and J dropped 7; count of bases not matched to a gene: 27. This CDR3 spans 21 amino acids. The chain's CDR3 is CAISACTGQAFFPGAIQPQHF. DNA of the CDR3: TGTGCCATCAGTGCCTGCACGGGACAGGCGTTTTTTCCGGGGGCGATACAGCCCCAGCATTTT.

V gene TRBV6-2 or TRBV6-3 combines with J gene TRBJ1-1; weak D call: TRBD1 (5 bases). This CDR3 spans 16 amino acids. Germline values: CDR1 MNHEY, CDR2 SVGEGT. V was cut by 0 bases and J by 0 bases, with 11 bases left in between. The CDR3 loop reads CASSYSTGTMNTEAFF. Written as DNA, the CDR3 is TGTGCCAGCAGTTACTCCACAGGAACAATGAACACTGAAGCTTTCTTT.

The V call is TRBV5-6, the J call TRBJ1-1; 9 bases agree with TRBD1. This CDR3 is built from 16 residues. With V trimmed by 0 bases and J by 6 bases, 9 bases remained unmatched. Per the germline V gene, CDR1 is SGHDT and CDR2 is YYEEEE. This CDR3 reads CASSLGRDRVVAEAFF. The CDR3 DNA reads as TGTGCCAGCAGCTTGGGTCGGGACAGGGTCGTAGCTGAAGCTTTCTTT.

This chain joins TRBV19 and TRBJ1-1, with 8 bases aligning to TRBD1. V was pared by 5 bases and J by 1 base, with 6 bases of the junction left unmatched. This CDR3 spans 15 amino acids. In germline, CDR1 is LNHDA, CDR2 SQIVND (reference sequence). For the CDR3, the DNA is TGTGCCAGTAGTTCCTGGACAGGGAGGAACACTGAAGCTTTCTTT. It yields the protein CASSSWTGRNTEAFF.

The chain employs TRBV7-9 and TRBJ2-2; 7 positions match TRBD1. CDR1 and CDR2 (germline): SEHNR, FQNEAQ (reference sequence). V was clipped by 5 bases and J by 3 bases; unmatched bases: 9. CDR3 length equals 16 residues. In nucleotides, the CDR3 is TGTGCCAGCAGCCCAGGGGCAGGGGGTGACACCGGGGAGCTGTTTTTT. Amino acids: CASSPGAGGDTGELFF. Based on the CDR3 plus reference TRBV7-9 and TRBJ2-2, the full variable domain is DTGVSQNPRHKITKRGQNVTFRCDPISEHNRLYWYRQTLGQGPEFLTYFQNEAQLEKSRLLSDRFSAERPKGSFSTLEIQRTEQGDSAMYLCASSPGAGGDTGELFFGEGSRLTVL.

The chain couples TRBV28 to TRBJ2-7; D gene ambiguous. Germline V lookup: CDR1 MDHEN, CDR2 SYDVKM. The CDR3 is 13 residues long. Written as DNA, the CDR3 is TGTGTCACGTCAGGCGTAAAGACCTACGAGCAGTACGTC. Translating gives CVTSGVKTYEQYV.

The rearrangement uses TRBV6-6 and TRBJ2-7; tentatively, D is TRBD1 (5 bases). V was shortened by 3 bases and J by 0 bases, with 6 bases between the two germline ends. This CDR3 has 13 amino acids. The germline V gene encodes CDR1 MNHNY and CDR2 SVGAGI (reference sequence). For the CDR3, the DNA is TGTGCCAGCAGTTATGACAGCTCCTACGAGCAGTACTTC. It specifies CASSYDSSYEQYF.

This clone showed up just once. V and J are TRBV5-1 and TRBJ2-3, with D uncertain. This CDR3 comprises 13 residues. The V end was cut by 0 bases, the J end by 4 bases, with 6 bases between. Germline V gene sequence: CDR1 SGHRS, CDR2 YFSETQ. This chain's CDR3 is CASSLVVSDTQYF. CDR3 nucleotide sequence: TGCGCCAGCAGCTTGGTAGTCTCAGATACGCAGTATTTT.

J is TRBJ2-1 and V is TRBV27; D might be TRBD2 (6 bases). V was pared by 6 bases and J by 0 bases, with 12 bases between. The CDR3 covers 15 residues. In germline, CDR1 is MNHEY, CDR2 SMNVEV (reference sequence). CDR3 nucleotide sequence: TGTGCCAGCAGGGTCGACGGGAGCTCCTACAATGAGCAGTTCTTC. This sequence encodes CASRVDGSSYNEQFF.

The genes are TRBV25-1 and TRBJ1-1; weak D call: TRBD1 (6 bases). Trimming cost V 4 bases and J 5 bases, with 17 bases left between them. This CDR3 region has 15 residues. The V gene's germline CDR1 is MGHDK and CDR2 SYGVNS. Written as DNA, the CDR3 is TGTGCCAGCAGTGCTCTGGGGGCCGGAGAAACTGAAGCTTTCTTT. It specifies CASSALGAGETEAFF.

V is TRBV4-1 and J is TRBJ1-6; D ambiguous. Per the germline V gene, CDR1 is MGHRA and CDR2 is YSYEKL. The ends were cut back, 1 base at V and 7 bases at J, with 11 bases in the middle. This CDR3 is built from 15 residues. Here the CDR3 DNA reads TGCGCCAGCAGCCAAGGAGGAATTTGGAATTCACCCCTCCACTTT. Translation gives CASSQGGIWNSPLHF.

The chain recombines TRBV7-9 with TRBJ2-3, with D possibly matching TRBD1 (6 bases). This CDR3 is 14 amino acids long. The germline V and J ends were trimmed by 7 bases and 0 bases, with 11 bases remaining between them. The germline V gene encodes CDR1 SEHNR and CDR2 FQNEAQ (reference sequence). CDR3 sequence: CASTPGHSTDTQYF. DNA of the CDR3: TGTGCCAGCACCCCGGGACACAGCACAGATACGCAGTATTTT.